This T cell receptor beta chain was sequenced in a study of T cell responses to AZD1222 COVID-19 vaccine. Profiled with immunoSEQ multiplex PCR; TCRdb holds only in-frame clones, not every one. The top ten hold around 2.8% of the sample, which has roughly 95,000 clones, around 89% seen once. Turning to this clone: The antigen remains undetermined.

Study-level points and caveats: Baseline antibody screening turned up just a handful of seropositive AZD1222 recipients. The donors showed a predominance of white British ancestry and of females, with possible underestimation of clonal diversity.

V was cut by 2 bases and J by 1 base, with 10 bases left in between. This CDR3 region has 14 residues. Germline V gene sequence: CDR1 SQVTM, CDR2 ANQGSEA. This TCR was recovered from an adult in good health. V is TRBV29-1 and J is TRBJ2-3; D possibly corresponds to TRBD2 (5 bases). The starting material was peripheral blood, obtained on day 0 of AZD1222 vaccination. Here the CDR3 reads CSVELWRGTDTQYF. The CDR3 nucleotides read TGCAGCGTTGAATTGTGGCGGGGCACAGATACGCAGTATTTT.